Below, 6 T cell receptor beta chains from the same sample are listed, as sequenced in a study of CD8 T cells in Susac syndrome. It was with random hexamers that about 0.45 to 1 ug RNA was reverse transcribed. TCRdb ran MiXCR on the immunoSEQ multiplex PCR reads and lists one entry per CDR3 protein. Of about 180,000 distinct CDR3 sequences listed, approximately 95% were seen once; the top ten hold around 0.093%. Sequenced input: CD4+ T cells from PBMCs. The source of these receptors is a human donor with multiple sclerosis.

The chain uses TRBV25-1 and TRBJ2-5; D is ambiguous. Trimming stripped 4 bases from V and 2 bases from J, with 2 bases between. Germline loops: CDR1 MGHDK, CDR2 SYGVNS. The CDR3 extends over 11 amino acids. The chain's CDR3 is CASSGQETQYF. The CDR3 DNA reads as TGTGCCAGCAGTGGGCAAGAGACCCAGTACTTC.

This clonotype was seen more than once but under ten times. The chain couples TRBV12-3 or TRBV12-4 to TRBJ2-7, with TRBD1 matching 8 bases. With 5 bases clipped from V and 2 bases from J, the junction kept 5 bases outside the gene matches. The CDR3 contains 14 residues. CDR3 in DNA: TGTGCCAGCAGTCTCCGACAGGGGCCCTACGAGCAGTACTTC. Its protein is CASSLRQGPYEQYF.

The chain carries TRBV5-1 and TRBJ2-2; D remains unclear. This CDR3 spans 14 amino acids. The ends were cut back, 0 bases at V and 5 bases at J, with 8 bases in the middle. Germline V CDR1 and CDR2: SGHRS, YFSETQ. CDR3 amino acids: CASSLVRGTGELFF. CDR3 nucleotide sequence: TGCGCCAGCAGCTTGGTGAGAGGAACCGGGGAGCTGTTTTTT.

This chain uses TRBV5-6 with TRBJ2-4; 8 nucleotides align to TRBD1. CDR3 length: 15 amino acids. Germline CDR1 and CDR2: SGHDT and YYEEEE. With V trimmed by 4 bases and J by 7 bases, 10 bases remained unmatched. CDR3 in DNA: TGTGCCAGCAGCACCCGAGGACAGGGTCGGAACATTCAGTACTTC. It encodes CASSTRGQGRNIQYF.

This clonotype was seen just once. The gene calls are TRBV29-1 and TRBJ2-3; TRBD2 matches at 13 bases. J gave up 2 bases and V 6 bases, and 5 bases lay outside the gene matches. Germline lookup yields CDR1 SQVTM and CDR2 ANQGSEA. The CDR3 is 15 amino acids. CDR3 amino acids: CSVDGLAGATDTQYF. The CDR3 DNA reads as TGCAGCGTAGACGGACTAGCGGGGGCCACAGATACGCAGTATTTT.

The rearrangement joins TRBV28 to TRBJ1-5, with D perhaps TRBD1 (5 bases). CDR1 MDHEN and CDR2 SYDVKM come from the germline V gene. V shed 6 bases and J shed 2 bases, with 17 bases lying between them. The CDR3 covers 16 residues. The CDR3 protein is CASSSSGGSGNQPQHF. Written as DNA, the CDR3 is TGTGCCAGCAGCTCCTCGGGGGGGAGCGGCAATCAGCCCCAGCATTTT. The full variable domain, its missing parts supplied by reference TRBV28 and TRBJ1-5, is DVKVTQSSRYLVKRTGEKVFLECVQDMDHENMFWYRQDPGLGLRLIYFSYDVKMKEKGDIPEGYSVSREKKERFSLILESASTNQTSMYLCASSSSGGSGNQPQHFGDGTRLSIL.